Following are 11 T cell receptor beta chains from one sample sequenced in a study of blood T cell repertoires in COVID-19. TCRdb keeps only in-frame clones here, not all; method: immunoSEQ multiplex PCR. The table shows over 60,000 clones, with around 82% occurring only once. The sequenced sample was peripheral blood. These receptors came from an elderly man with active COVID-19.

The CDR3 nucleotides read TGTGCCACCAGCAGAGGTGGTGGAGAAAATTCACCCCTCCACTTT. Translated: CATSRGGGENSPLHF. The rearrangement uses TRBV15 and TRBJ1-6; no reliable D call. V lost 1 base to trimming and J lost 7 bases, with 11 bases between them. This CDR3 is 15 amino acids long. Germline CDR1 reads LNHNV; CDR2 reads YYDKDF (reference sequence).

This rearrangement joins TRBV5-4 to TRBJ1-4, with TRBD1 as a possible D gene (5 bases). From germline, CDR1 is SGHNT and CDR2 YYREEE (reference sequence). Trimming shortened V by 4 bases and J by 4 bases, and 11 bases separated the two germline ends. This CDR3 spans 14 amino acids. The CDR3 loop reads CASSTGQVNEKLFF. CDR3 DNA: TGTGCCAGCAGCACAGGACAAGTTAATGAAAAACTGTTTTTT.

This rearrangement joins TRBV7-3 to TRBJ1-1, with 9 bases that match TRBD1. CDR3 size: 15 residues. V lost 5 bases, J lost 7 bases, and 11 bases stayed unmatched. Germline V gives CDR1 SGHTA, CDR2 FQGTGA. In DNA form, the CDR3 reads TGTGCCAGCAGCCTCACCGGGACAGGGTCGGATGAAGCTTTCTTT. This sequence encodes CASSLTGTGSDEAFF. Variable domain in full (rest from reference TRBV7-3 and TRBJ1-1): GAGVSQTPSNKVTEKGKYVELRCDPISGHTALYWYRQSLGQGPEFLIYFQGTGAADDSGLPNDRFFAVRPEGSVSTLKIQRTERGDSAVYLCASSLTGTGSDEAFFGQGTRLTVV.

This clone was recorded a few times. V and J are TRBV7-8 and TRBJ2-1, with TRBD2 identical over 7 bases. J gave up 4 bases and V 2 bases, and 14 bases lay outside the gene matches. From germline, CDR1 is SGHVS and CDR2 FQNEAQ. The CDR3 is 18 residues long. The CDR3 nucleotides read TGTGCCAGCAGCTTACCCCGGCGGTTAGCGGGCAAATACAATGAGCAGTTCTTC. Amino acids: CASSLPRRLAGKYNEQFF.

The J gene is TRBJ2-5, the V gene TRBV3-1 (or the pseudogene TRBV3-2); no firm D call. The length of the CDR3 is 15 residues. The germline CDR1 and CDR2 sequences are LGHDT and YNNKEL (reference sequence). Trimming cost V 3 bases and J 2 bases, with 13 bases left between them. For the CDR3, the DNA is TGTGCCAGCAGCCATTTGGCACGTCCTCAAGAGACCCAGTACTTC. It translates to CASSHLARPQETQYF.

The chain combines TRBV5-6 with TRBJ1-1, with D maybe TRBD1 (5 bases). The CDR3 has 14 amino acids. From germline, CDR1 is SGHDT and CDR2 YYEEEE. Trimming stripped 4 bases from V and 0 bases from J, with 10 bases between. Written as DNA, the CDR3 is TGTGCCAGCAGCAGTGGACACCTGAACACTGAAGCTTTCTTT. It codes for CASSSGHLNTEAFF.

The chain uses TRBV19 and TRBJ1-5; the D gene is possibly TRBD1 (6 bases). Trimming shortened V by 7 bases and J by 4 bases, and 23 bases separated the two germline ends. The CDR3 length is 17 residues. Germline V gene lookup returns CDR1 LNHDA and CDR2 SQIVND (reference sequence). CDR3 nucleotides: TGTGCCAGTACCGACCTCCGGACAGATCGGAAGAATCAGCCCCAGCATTTT. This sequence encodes CASTDLRTDRKNQPQHF.

CDR3 DNA sequence: TGCAGTGCTAGTTCGGGGGACTACGAGCAGTACTTC. Amino acids: CSASSGDYEQYF. The chain joins TRBV20-1 to TRBJ2-7, with a possible D match to TRBD2 (6 bases). V was clipped by 3 bases and J by 3 bases, with 9 bases between them. This CDR3 region has 12 residues. Germline CDR1 is DFQATT and CDR2 is SNEGSKA (reference sequence).

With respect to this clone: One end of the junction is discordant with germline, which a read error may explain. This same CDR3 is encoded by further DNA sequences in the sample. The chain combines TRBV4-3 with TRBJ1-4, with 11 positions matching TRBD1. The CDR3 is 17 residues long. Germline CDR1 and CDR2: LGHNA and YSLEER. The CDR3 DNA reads TGCGCCAGCAGCCAAGATACCGGACAGGGGGCGCATGAAAAATTGTTTTTT. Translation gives CASSQDTGQGAHEKLFF.

The CDR3 coding sequence is TGTGCCAGCAGTGAGGGACTAGAGTATGCCGAGCAGTACTTC. Amino acids: CASSEGLEYAEQYF. The V call is TRBV6-1, the J call TRBJ2-7, with 8 bases lining up with TRBD2. The CDR3 extends over 14 amino acids. Trimming took 3 bases from V and 6 from J; bases not matched to a gene: 7. The V gene's germline CDR1 is MNHNS and CDR2 SASEGT.

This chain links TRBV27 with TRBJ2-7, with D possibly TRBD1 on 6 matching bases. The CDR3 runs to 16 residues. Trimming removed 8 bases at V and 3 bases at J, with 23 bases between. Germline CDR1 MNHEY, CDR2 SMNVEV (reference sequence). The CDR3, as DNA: TGTGCCAGCCAGAGACAGGCCAACGGGGCCCTCTACGAGCAGTACTTC. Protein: CASQRQANGALYEQYF.